A selection of T cell receptor beta chains follows, all from one sample in a study of T-cell memory formation after mild COVID-19. TCRdb recomputed calls from the 5' RACE reads with MiXCR, one row per CDR3 protein. The sample shows 140,000 to 150,000 distinct CDR3 sequences, over 6% of them seen only once. Sequenced material: PBMCs or a T cell subset sorted from them (not recorded which). These receptors all come from an adult woman who had mild COVID-19 (a few samples of this study predate the infection). Cell type and time point are not known. CDR3s include the opening cysteine and the closing phenylalanine or tryptophan. The D gene is left open where the match is weak. Clone sizes are given selectively: once, few, many, or a class where the clone is expanded.

d_call,j_call,v_call,clone_size,cdr3_nt,cdr3_aa
TRBD1,TRBJ2-7,TRBV19,few,TGTGCCAGTAGTATGGGTAGACAGGGGATCTACGAGCAGTACTTC,CASSMGRQGIYEQYF
TRBD2,TRBJ2-1,TRBV6-5,many,TGTGCCAGCAGTTATGGCGGGAGAACCTACAATGAGCAGTTCTTC,CASSYGGRTYNEQFF
-,TRBJ1-3,TRBV10-3,few,TGTGCCATGACCAGGGAGTCTGGAAACACCATATATTTT,CAMTRESGNTIYF
TRBD2,TRBJ2-2,TRBV20-1,many,TGCAGTGCTAGAGTTTCAAGCGGGAGGCCGGACACCGGGGAGCTGTTTTTT,CSARVSSGRPDTGELFF
TRBD2,TRBJ2-7,TRBV4-2,many,TGTGCCAGCAGCCAAGATTTACTAGCGATAGTTTACGAGCAGTACTTC,CASSQDLLAIVYEQYF
-,TRBJ2-1,TRBV28,-,TGTGCCAGCAGTCCCGCTGATAACAATGAGCAGTTCTTC,CASSPADNNEQFF
-,TRBJ2-7,TRBV7-9,-,TGTGCCAGCAGCACGACTGACGAGCAGTACTTC,CASSTTDEQYF
-,TRBJ2-5,TRBV7-3,many,TGTGCCAGCAGCTTAGGTCAGGCTGGACAAGAGACCCAGTACTTC,CASSLGQAGQETQYF
-,TRBJ1-5,TRBV7-8,-,TGTGCCAGCAGCTTAAGGGTGGTGGGGGCCTCGGGCAATCAGCCCCAGCATTTT,CASSLRVVGASGNQPQHF
-,TRBJ1-4,TRBV12-3/TRBV12-4,many,TGTGCCAGCAGTCTCTGGGGGGGCAGCAATGAAAAACTGTTTTTT,CASSLWGGSNEKLFF
-,TRBJ2-7,TRBV10-3,few,TGTGCCATCAGGGACATTAAGGACAGCTACGAGCAGTACTTC,CAIRDIKDSYEQYF
TRBD2,TRBJ2-2,TRBV7-9,many,TGTGCCAGCAGCTTCCCGGGACTAGCGGGGACGAACACCGGGGAGCTGTTTTTT,CASSFPGLAGTNTGELFF
TRBD2,TRBJ2-7,TRBV5-1,few,TGCGCCAGCAGCGTGACTAGCGGGGTGAGCTACGAGCAGTACTTC,CASSVTSGVSYEQYF
TRBD2,TRBJ2-2,TRBV20-1,many,TGCAGTGCTAGGGCTAGCGGGAGCGACACCGGGGAGCTGTTTTTT,CSARASGSDTGELFF
TRBD1,TRBJ2-7,TRBV6-2/TRBV6-3,few,TGTGCCAGCAGACCCGAGACAGGGGCCTCCTACGAGCAGTACTTC,CASRPETGASYEQYF
-,TRBJ1-6,TRBV20-1,-,TGCAGTGCTAGAGGGGGACACCGTATTAACTCCTATAATTCACCCCTCCACTTT,CSARGGHRINSYNSPLHF
-,TRBJ1-2,TRBV7-2,-,TGTGCCAGCAGCTTAGCGTCGGGGGCGGCTAGTGGCTACACCTTC,CASSLASGAASGYTF
TRBD2,TRBJ2-3,TRBV5-1,many,TGCGCCAGCAGCTCAAGAAGCGGGGAAGATACGCAGTATTTT,CASSSRSGEDTQYF
-,TRBJ1-1,TRBV6-2/TRBV6-3,-,TGTGCCAGCAGTTACCTCCGTGACAGTGAAGCTTTCTTT,CASSYLRDSEAFF
-,TRBJ1-2,TRBV2,few,TGTGCCAGCAGCGAGTCGACAGCGAACTATGGCTACACCTTC,CASSESTANYGYTF
-,TRBJ2-3,TRBV7-9,-,TGTGCCAGCAGCTCCCTGATCAGGCCAGATACGCAGTATTTT,CASSSLIRPDTQYF
-,TRBJ1-2,TRBV12-3/TRBV12-4,few,TGTGCCAGCAGGGACGGGATACCGAACTATGGCTACACCTTC,CASRDGIPNYGYTF
TRBD2,TRBJ2-3,TRBV6-5,-,TGTGCCAGCAGTTACTCCGGGAGGAGCTACACAGATACGCAGTATTTT,CASSYSGRSYTDTQYF
TRBD1,TRBJ2-5,TRBV20-1,many,TGCAGTGCTTCACAGGGGGAAGAGACCCAGTACTTC,CSASQGEETQYF
-,TRBJ1-1,TRBV2,-,TGTGCCAGCAGGGCTGCAAACACTGAAGCTTTCTTT,CASRAANTEAFF
-,TRBJ1-5,TRBV27,many,TGTGCCAGCAGTTTATCCCGGGGATATAGCAATCAGCCCCAGCATTTT,CASSLSRGYSNQPQHF
TRBD1,TRBJ1-5,TRBV12-3/TRBV12-4,-,TGTGCCAGCAGTTCCCAGGGGGCTTCGGGACTCAATCAGCCCCAGCATTTT,CASSSQGASGLNQPQHF
TRBD1,TRBJ2-1,TRBV11-2,many,TGTGCCAGCAGCAACCGGGACAGGGAAAATGAGCAGTTCTTC,CASSNRDRENEQFF
-,TRBJ1-5,TRBV5-4,-,TGTGCCAGCAGCTTGGTGCCGGGTCAGCCCCAGCATTTT,CASSLVPGQPQHF
TRBD1,TRBJ1-3,TRBV11-2,many,TGTGCCAGCAGCGGGGACAGGAGCTCTGGAAACACCATATATTTT,CASSGDRSSGNTIYF
-,TRBJ1-1,TRBV10-3,-,TGTGCCATCGGGCAAGGGGCCGTGAACACTGAAGCTTTCTTT,CAIGQGAVNTEAFF
-,TRBJ2-2,TRBV12-3/TRBV12-4,many,TGTGCCAGCAGTCCCCTCGGGTCCGGGGAGCTGTTTTTT,CASSPLGSGELFF
-,TRBJ2-3,TRBV15,-,TGTGCCACCAGCAGAGCCGGAGGGGGGGGCACAGATACGCAGTATTTT,CATSRAGGGGTDTQYF
-,TRBJ2-1,TRBV4-3,many,TGCGCCAGCAGCCAACAAACTAGCTTGCCCTACAATGAGCAGTTCTTC,CASSQQTSLPYNEQFF
-,TRBJ1-1,TRBV12-3/TRBV12-4,-,TGTGCCAGCAGTTTAGTAGGGGGGGCTGAAGCTTTCTTT,CASSLVGGAEAFF
-,TRBJ2-1,TRBV5-5,-,TGTGCCAGCAGCGAGGACAACCCCCGGGGTGAGCAGTTCTTC,CASSEDNPRGEQFF
TRBD1,TRBJ1-4,TRBV4-1,few,TGCGCCAGCAGCCAAGTGGCTGACAGGGGAAGAAGGTCTAATGAAAAACTGTTTTTT,CASSQVADRGRRSNEKLFF
-,TRBJ1-5,TRBV28,-,TGTGCCAGCAGTTTTGGGGGAGGGGGGAGCAATCAGCCCCAGCATTTT,CASSFGGGGSNQPQHF
-,TRBJ2-1,TRBV11-2,many,TGTGCCAGCACCCTCGGGGGGCGGGTAAACAATGAGCAGTTCTTC,CASTLGGRVNNEQFF
TRBD1,TRBJ2-7,TRBV10-3,many,TGTGCCATCCTACAGGGGTTGGGCTACGAGCAGTACTTC,CAILQGLGYEQYF